This T cell receptor beta chain was recorded in a study of identical twins. This clonotype was counted only a few times. Antigen specificity is unknown. Study-wide findings and caveats: In beta out-of-frame sequences, the excess sharing between twins was weaker. Models underestimated TCR alpha sharing (out-of-frame) in monozygotic twins. With abundant cord blood beta clonotypes, insertions were fewer; memory repertoires showed no such pattern.

A universal primer site came from template switching; cDNA carried unique molecular identifiers. TCRdb reprocessed the 5' RACE reads via MiXCR and lists one record per CDR3 protein. The table lists roughly 260,000 distinct CDR3 sequences, more than 13% of them singletons. V was clipped by 3 bases and J by 2 bases; unmatched bases: 14. CDR3 length: 19 residues. Germline V gene lookup returns CDR1 LGHDT and CDR2 YNNKEL (reference sequence). Sequencing input: memory (CD45RO+) T cells sorted from blood. The clonotype originates from a woman in her late teens or twenties in good health. This chain links TRBV3-1 with TRBJ2-1, with 9 bases lining up with TRBD2. CDR3 in amino acids: CASSHPTAPGGGAYNEQFF. The CDR3 DNA is TGTGCCAGCAGCCACCCCACGGCCCCTGGCGGGGGGGCCTACAATGAGCAGTTCTTC.